Below are 9 T cell receptor beta chains sequenced from a single sample in a study of tumor-infiltrating lymphocytes in localized non-small cell lung cancer (dated by TCRdb to the early 2020s). Library preparation was by the immunoSEQ multiplex PCR assay. Not all clones reach the TCRdb copy of this immuneACCESS table, which keeps in-frame sequences only. Checked studies attribute under half of the gap to unresolved V genes and leave the rest unexplained. The sample yields around 17,000 clones; about 84% were counted once. The ten largest clones take up approximately 10% of the sample. The sequencing input was uninvolved lung tissue not adjacent to the tumor. The origin of the receptors is a human donor with non-small cell lung cancer.

The chain links TRBV7-2 to TRBJ2-1, with D possibly TRBD2 on 5 matching bases. Trimming removed 5 bases at V and 7 bases at J, with 15 bases between. This CDR3 is 14 amino acids long. Germline V CDR1 and CDR2: SGHTA, FQGNSA. The CDR3 DNA is TGTGCCAGCAGCCGTGACCCGGGATGGAATGAGCAGTTCTTC. Translated: CASSRDPGWNEQFF.

This clone was seen just once. The chain uses TRBV2 and TRBJ2-5; D may be TRBD1 or TRBD2 (5 bases each). V was clipped by 4 bases and J by 4 bases, with 13 bases between them. CDR1 and CDR2 (germline): SNHLY, FYNNEI. The length of the CDR3 is 14 residues. This chain's CDR3 is CASSAVRGGETQYF. The CDR3 nucleotides are TGTGCCAGCAGTGCAGTGCGTGGGGGAGAGACCCAGTACTTC. Full variable domain (missing parts from reference TRBV2 and TRBJ2-5): EPEVTQTPSHQVTQMGQEVILRCVPISNHLYFYWYRQILGQKVEFLVSFYNNEISEKSEIFDDQFSVERPDGSNFTLKIRSTKLEDSAMYFCASSAVRGGETQYFGPGTRLLVL.

The CDR3 loop is CASRDHRGTGELFF. CDR3 sequence (DNA): TGTGCCAGCAGAGACCACAGGGGAACCGGGGAGCTGTTTTTT. The V gene is TRBV2, the J gene TRBJ2-2, with 7 bases that match TRBD1. With V trimmed by 6 bases and J by 5 bases, 6 bases remained unmatched. The CDR3 totals 14 residues. Germline V gives CDR1 SNHLY, CDR2 FYNNEI.

V usage is TRBV5-1 and J usage is TRBJ2-1; no definite D call. Trimming stripped 5 bases from V and 4 bases from J, with 19 bases between. The CDR3 is 16 amino acids. The germline gives CDR1 SGHRS, CDR2 YFSETQ. CDR3 residues: CASSSSGPLRYNEQFF. CDR3 sequence (DNA): TGCGCCAGCAGTTCATCCGGGCCCCTGAGATACAATGAGCAGTTCTTC.

The chain combines TRBV9 with TRBJ1-5; D unclear. Germline assignment: CDR1 SGDLS and CDR2 YYNGEE. The germline V and J ends were trimmed by 0 bases and 7 bases, with 11 bases remaining between them. This CDR3 contains 14 residues. Here the CDR3 reads CASSVGGSQQPQHF. DNA of the CDR3: TGTGCCAGCAGCGTAGGTGGCAGTCAACAGCCCCAGCATTTT.

This clone has more than one count but fewer than ten. The chain uses TRBV5-4 and TRBJ1-2; D is uncertain. Germline V gene sequence: CDR1 SGHNT, CDR2 YYREEE (reference sequence). V was pared by 1 base and J by 0 bases, with 13 bases between. The CDR3 covers 16 residues. The CDR3 loop reads CASSLNLAATNYGYTF. The CDR3, as DNA: TGTGCCAGCAGCTTGAATCTGGCAGCCACTAACTATGGCTACACCTTC.

This clone was counted a single time. V is TRBV6-1 and J is TRBJ1-4; D is possibly TRBD1 (5 bases). From germline, CDR1 is MNHNS and CDR2 SASEGT. Trimming pared 1 base from V and 6 bases from J, leaving 9 bases between. CDR3 size: 14 residues. Written as DNA, the CDR3 is TGTGCCAGCAGTGAAGGGGTAGGGGATGAAAAACTGTTTTTT. Translation: CASSEGVGDEKLFF.

The chain has TRBV6-1 and TRBJ2-7; D remains ambiguous. This CDR3 has 16 residues. Germline-derived CDR1 and CDR2 are MNHNS and SASEGT. V was clipped by 0 bases and J by 2 bases, with 14 bases between them. CDR3: CASSEAHPGSAYEQYF. The DNA for the CDR3 is TGTGCCAGCAGTGAAGCTCATCCCGGGTCGGCCTACGAGCAGTACTTC.

This chain uses TRBV4-1 with TRBJ2-2, with a possible D match to TRBD2 (6 bases). The CDR3 totals 15 residues. The germline V and J ends were trimmed by 7 bases and 5 bases, with 17 bases remaining between them. Germline CDR1 MGHRA, CDR2 YSYEKL. For the CDR3, the DNA is TGCGCCAGCACCCGACTAGACTCGAGTACCGGGGAGCTGTTTTTT. Protein sequence: CASTRLDSSTGELFF.